The rows below give T cell receptor beta chains drawn from one sample of a study of cytomegalovirus exposure and HLA in healthy donors. The repertoire was sequenced with immunoSEQ multiplex PCR; TCRdb's copy has only in-frame clones and lacks some. The table records tens of thousands of clones, 74% of them present only once. The sequencing sample was made of PBMCs. Receptors originate from a human donor in good health. Both conserved end residues are part of each CDR3. A D gene is named only where the DNA matches it firmly. Size tells how often a clone was seen (once, few, many) or the class of an expanded clone, and some rows leave it out.

v_gene: TRBV13
abundance: few
j_gene: TRBJ2-5
d_gene: .
CDR3aa: CASSFGQIQETQYF
CDR3nt: TGTGCCAGCAGCTTTGGACAGATCCAAGAGACCCAGTACTTC

v_gene: TRBV2
abundance: .
j_gene: TRBJ2-1
d_gene: TRBD2
CDR3aa: CASSELTGGEGNEQFF
CDR3nt: TGTGCCAGCAGTGAACTTACGGGAGGAGAGGGCAATGAGCAGTTCTTC

v_gene: TRBV5-1
abundance: .
j_gene: TRBJ1-1
d_gene: .
CDR3aa: CASSLEVRTPNTEAFF
CDR3nt: TGCGCCAGCAGCTTGGAGGTTCGGACACCTAACACTGAAGCTTTCTTT

v_gene: TRBV5-1
abundance: .
j_gene: TRBJ2-7
d_gene: TRBD1
CDR3aa: CASSVDGTGAYEQYF
CDR3nt: TGCGCCAGCAGCGTTGACGGGACAGGAGCCTACGAGCAGTACTTC

v_gene: TRBV11-3
abundance: .
j_gene: TRBJ1-2
d_gene: TRBD1
CDR3aa: CASSLGTGGLLDYGYTF
CDR3nt: TGTGCCAGCAGCTTAGGAACAGGGGGCTTGTTGGACTATGGCTACACCTTC

v_gene: TRBV5-1
abundance: .
j_gene: TRBJ2-1
d_gene: .
CDR3aa: CASSLGPFASYNEQFF
CDR3nt: TGCGCCAGCAGCTTGGGGCCGTTTGCTAGTTACAATGAGCAGTTCTTC

v_gene: TRBV27
abundance: .
j_gene: TRBJ1-2
d_gene: .
CDR3aa: CASSFKQSGGYTF
CDR3nt: TGTGCCAGCAGTTTTAAACAGTCCGGTGGCTACACCTTC

v_gene: TRBV9
abundance: once
j_gene: TRBJ2-5
d_gene: TRBD1
CDR3aa: CASSARQGETQYF
CDR3nt: TGTGCCAGCAGCGCCCGACAGGGAGAGACCCAGTACTTC

v_gene: TRBV7-9
abundance: .
j_gene: TRBJ2-6
d_gene: .
CDR3aa: CASSLRSQDSGANVLTF
CDR3nt: TGTGCCAGCAGTCTACGATCCCAGGACTCCGGGGCCAACGTCCTGACTTTC

v_gene: TRBV28
abundance: .
j_gene: TRBJ2-1
d_gene: TRBD2
CDR3aa: CASSFTSGPNEQFF
CDR3nt: TGTGCCAGCAGTTTTACTAGCGGCCCCAATGAGCAGTTCTTC

v_gene: TRBV9
abundance: .
j_gene: TRBJ2-1
d_gene: TRBD2
CDR3aa: CASSFSGRGNEQFF
CDR3nt: TGTGCCAGCAGCTTTAGCGGGAGGGGGAATGAGCAGTTCTTC

v_gene: TRBV7-6
abundance: few
j_gene: TRBJ1-4
d_gene: TRBD1
CDR3aa: CASSRRTGGEGEKLFF
CDR3nt: TGTGCCAGCAGCCGGAGGACAGGGGGCGAGGGTGAAAAACTGTTTTTT

v_gene: TRBV11-3
abundance: few
j_gene: TRBJ1-2
d_gene: .
CDR3aa: CASSLVSIPTWEGSGYTF
CDR3nt: TGTGCCAGCAGCTTAGTCTCCATCCCCACTTGGGAAGGGAGCGGCTACACCTTC

v_gene: TRBV9
abundance: few
j_gene: TRBJ2-5
d_gene: .
CDR3aa: CASSEGGSEETQYF
CDR3nt: TGTGCCAGCAGCGAGGGCGGGTCAGAAGAGACCCAGTACTTC

v_gene: TRBV10-1
abundance: once
j_gene: TRBJ2-7
d_gene: .
CDR3aa: CASSSGGSAYEQYF
CDR3nt: TGCGCCAGCAGCTCGGGGGGCAGCGCCTACGAGCAGTACTTC

v_gene: TRBV7-9
abundance: .
j_gene: TRBJ1-2
d_gene: TRBD1
CDR3aa: CASSSGTVYGYTF
CDR3nt: TGTGCCAGCAGCTCCGGGACAGTCTATGGCTACACCTTC

v_gene: TRBV27
abundance: .
j_gene: TRBJ2-7
d_gene: .
CDR3aa: CASSLSGNGIYEQYF
CDR3nt: TGTGCCAGCAGTTTATCAGGGAACGGGATCTACGAGCAGTACTTC

v_gene: TRBV30
abundance: .
j_gene: TRBJ1-2
d_gene: .
CDR3aa: CAWGRRDTGGYTF
CDR3nt: TGTGCCTGGGGGAGAAGGGACACCGGGGGCTACACCTTC

v_gene: TRBV5-1
abundance: few
j_gene: TRBJ2-3
d_gene: .
CDR3aa: CASSSDSGTDTQYF
CDR3nt: TGCGCCAGCAGCTCTGACAGCGGCACAGATACGCAGTATTTT

v_gene: TRBV6-4
abundance: .
j_gene: TRBJ1-5
d_gene: TRBD1
CDR3aa: CASSTGGGQPQHF
CDR3nt: TGTGCCAGCAGTACAGGGGGCGGGCAGCCCCAGCATTTT

v_gene: TRBV11-2
abundance: once
j_gene: TRBJ1-2
d_gene: .
CDR3aa: CASSTRGGQGYGYTF
CDR3nt: TGTGCCAGCAGCACCCGGGGGGGGCAAGGGTATGGCTACACCTTC

v_gene: TRBV5-6
abundance: .
j_gene: TRBJ2-7
d_gene: TRBD1
CDR3aa: CASSFDREKCEQYF
CDR3nt: TGTGCCAGCAGCTTCGACAGGGAAAAATGCGAGCAGTACTTC

v_gene: TRBV6-5
abundance: .
j_gene: TRBJ2-1
d_gene: TRBD2
CDR3aa: CASSRTSGNEQFF
CDR3nt: TGTGCCAGCAGTCGGACTAGCGGGAATGAGCAGTTCTTC

v_gene: TRBV29-1
abundance: .
j_gene: TRBJ2-7
d_gene: .
CDR3aa: CSVEKATGSEQYF
CDR3nt: TGCAGCGTTGAAAAAGCAACGGGGTCCGAGCAGTACTTC

v_gene: TRBV5-1
abundance: .
j_gene: TRBJ2-7
d_gene: .
CDR3aa: CASSLVWRDSSPFEQYF
CDR3nt: TGCGCCAGCAGCTTGGTTTGGAGGGATTCCTCTCCCTTCGAGCAGTACTTC

v_gene: TRBV4-1
abundance: .
j_gene: TRBJ1-1
d_gene: .
CDR3aa: CASSQHHGGEAFF
CDR3nt: TGCGCCAGCAGCCAGCATCACGGGGGTGAAGCTTTCTTT

v_gene: TRBV6-6
abundance: .
j_gene: TRBJ2-2
d_gene: .
CDR3aa: CASSYGQGWNGELFF
CDR3nt: TGTGCCAGCAGTTACGGGCAGGGCTGGAACGGGGAGCTGTTTTTT

v_gene: TRBV7-6
abundance: few
j_gene: TRBJ2-7
d_gene: .
CDR3aa: CASSLAGRGGEQYF
CDR3nt: TGTGCCAGCAGCTTAGCGGGCAGGGGCGGGGAGCAGTACTTC

v_gene: TRBV4-1
abundance: .
j_gene: TRBJ2-2
d_gene: .
CDR3aa: CASSHVGEVGELFF
CDR3nt: TGCGCCAGCAGCCATGTCGGGGAGGTCGGGGAGCTGTTTTTT

v_gene: TRBV6-1
abundance: .
j_gene: TRBJ2-2
d_gene: TRBD2
CDR3aa: CASIRGRVNTGELFF
CDR3nt: TGTGCCAGCATACGGGGGAGGGTGAACACCGGGGAGCTGTTTTTT

v_gene: TRBV18
abundance: .
j_gene: TRBJ1-4
d_gene: TRBD1
CDR3aa: CASSLPGTANEKLFF
CDR3nt: TGTGCCAGCTCACTCCCCGGGACAGCTAATGAAAAACTGTTTTTT

v_gene: TRBV28
abundance: .
j_gene: TRBJ1-6
d_gene: .
CDR3aa: CASSLDGGRGALHF
CDR3nt: TGTGCCAGCAGTTTAGATGGGGGGAGAGGGGCCCTCCACTTT

v_gene: TRBV29-1
abundance: few
j_gene: TRBJ1-2
d_gene: .
CDR3aa: CSGRGEPTGYGYTF
CDR3nt: TGCAGCGGTCGGGGGGAACCGACAGGCTATGGCTACACCTTC

v_gene: TRBV6-1
abundance: many
j_gene: TRBJ1-5
d_gene: .
CDR3aa: CASSEARGNAQPQHF
CDR3nt: TGTGCCAGCAGTGAAGCCAGGGGTAACGCTCAGCCCCAGCATTTT

v_gene: TRBV15
abundance: few
j_gene: TRBJ1-1
d_gene: .
CDR3aa: CATSRQGNTEAFF
CDR3nt: TGTGCCACCAGCAGACAGGGGAACACTGAAGCTTTCTTT

v_gene: TRBV7-3
abundance: .
j_gene: TRBJ2-5
d_gene: .
CDR3aa: CASSPDGVPQETQYF
CDR3nt: TGTGCCAGCAGTCCCGACGGAGTACCCCAAGAGACCCAGTACTTC

v_gene: TRBV11-2
abundance: .
j_gene: TRBJ1-2
d_gene: TRBD1
CDR3aa: CASSSGQGITYGYTF
CDR3nt: TGTGCCAGCAGCTCGGGACAGGGTATTACCTATGGCTACACCTTC

v_gene: TRBV13
abundance: .
j_gene: TRBJ2-2
d_gene: .
CDR3aa: CASSPERANTGELFF
CDR3nt: TGTGCCAGCAGCCCCGAGCGGGCGAACACCGGGGAGCTGTTTTTT

v_gene: TRBV28
abundance: .
j_gene: TRBJ2-5
d_gene: TRBD2
CDR3aa: CASSFPPGGRVETQYF
CDR3nt: TGTGCCAGCAGTTTCCCGCCTGGCGGGAGGGTAGAGACCCAGTACTTC

v_gene: TRBV7-3
abundance: .
j_gene: TRBJ1-2
d_gene: .
CDR3aa: CASSLARGYGYTF
CDR3nt: TGTGCCAGCAGCTTGGCTAGGGGGTATGGCTACACCTTC

v_gene: TRBV13
abundance: .
j_gene: TRBJ2-2
d_gene: TRBD1
CDR3aa: CASSLDGDRGQLFF
CDR3nt: TGTGCCAGCAGCTTAGATGGGGACAGGGGGCAACTGTTTTTT

v_gene: TRBV5-1
abundance: .
j_gene: TRBJ1-1
d_gene: .
CDR3aa: CASSPGLWNTEAFF
CDR3nt: TGCGCCAGCAGCCCGGGACTTTGGAACACTGAAGCTTTCTTT

v_gene: TRBV6-1
abundance: .
j_gene: TRBJ2-3
d_gene: TRBD2
CDR3aa: CASSRLAEGDTQYF
CDR3nt: TGTGCCAGCAGTCGACTAGCGGAAGGAGATACGCAGTATTTT

v_gene: TRBV7-3
abundance: .
j_gene: TRBJ1-1
d_gene: .
CDR3aa: CASSSQKNTEAFF
CDR3nt: TGTGCCAGCAGCTCCCAGAAGAACACTGAAGCTTTCTTT

v_gene: TRBV29-1
abundance: .
j_gene: TRBJ1-4
d_gene: .
CDR3aa: CSVEFGSSEKLFF
CDR3nt: TGCAGCGTTGAATTTGGTTCAAGCGAAAAACTGTTTTTT

v_gene: TRBV11-3
abundance: once
j_gene: TRBJ2-7
d_gene: TRBD1
CDR3aa: CASSHRQGYVYEQYF
CDR3nt: TGTGCCAGCAGCCACAGACAGGGGTATGTTTACGAGCAGTACTTC

v_gene: TRBV5-1
abundance: .
j_gene: TRBJ2-5
d_gene: .
CDR3aa: CASSAGVGGQETQYF
CDR3nt: TGCGCCAGCAGCGCGGGGGTAGGGGGTCAAGAGACCCAGTACTTC

v_gene: TRBV5-1
abundance: .
j_gene: TRBJ1-2
d_gene: .
CDR3aa: CASSLDGMVQDGYTF
CDR3nt: TGCGCCAGCAGCTTGGACGGGATGGTTCAGGATGGCTACACCTTC

v_gene: TRBV4-1
abundance: once
j_gene: TRBJ2-7
d_gene: TRBD2
CDR3aa: CASSQMSNLAGVYEQYF
CDR3nt: TGCGCCAGCAGCCAAATGTCGAATCTAGCGGGAGTATACGAGCAGTACTTC

v_gene: TRBV19
abundance: .
j_gene: TRBJ2-2
d_gene: TRBD2
CDR3aa: CASSPTSGIFPTGELFF
CDR3nt: TGTGCCAGTAGTCCTACTAGCGGGATCTTCCCCACCGGGGAGCTGTTTTTT

v_gene: TRBV28
abundance: .
j_gene: TRBJ2-3
d_gene: .
CDR3aa: CASSLAGTSTDTQYF
CDR3nt: TGTGCCAGCAGTTTAGCGGGGACTAGCACAGATACGCAGTATTTT

v_gene: TRBV7-2
abundance: .
j_gene: TRBJ1-2
d_gene: .
CDR3aa: CASSLDSNYGYTF
CDR3nt: TGTGCCAGCAGCTTAGACAGTAACTATGGCTACACCTTC

v_gene: TRBV25-1
abundance: .
j_gene: TRBJ2-1
d_gene: .
CDR3aa: CASSGNRDGEQFF
CDR3nt: TGTGCCAGCAGTGGAAACAGGGATGGAGAGCAGTTCTTC